Listed here are 4 T cell receptor beta chains from one sample, sequenced in a study of cytomegalovirus exposure and HLA in healthy donors (dated 2017 in TCRdb). Library preparation employed the immunoSEQ multiplex PCR assay. A mixture of 60 forward primers for TCR Vbeta segments and 13 reverse primers for TCR Jbeta segments was used in the multiplex PCR. The source is immuneACCESS, and TCRdb retained only in-frame sequences with V and J called. Part of the clones is not carried over; for the studies checked, unresolved V genes explain less than half of this, and the remainder is unexplained. This sample's clone table shows tens of thousands of clones. The ten largest clonotypes hold approximately 1.5% of the sample. Sequencing input: PBMCs. The receptors derive from an older woman in good health and CMV-seronegative.

The chain carries TRBV18 and TRBJ2-7; TRBD1 agrees at 8 bases. V dropped 3 bases and J dropped 4; count of bases not matched to a gene: 8. Germline V gene sequence: CDR1 KGHSH, CDR2 LQKENI. The CDR3 extends over 15 amino acids. CDR3 nucleotide sequence: TGTGCCAGCTCACCCAGGACAGGGAATGTTTACGAGCAGTACTTC. Amino acid sequence: CASSPRTGNVYEQYF.

This chain connects TRBV4-1 to TRBJ2-5; D might be TRBD2 (6 bases). Germline-derived CDR1 and CDR2 are MGHRA and YSYEKL. V was clipped by 1 base and J by 7 bases, with 13 bases between them. The CDR3 loop spans 14 amino acids. Written as DNA, the CDR3 is TGCGCCAGCAGCCAAGTGACCCTGCGGGGGACCCAGTACTTC. Its translation: CASSQVTLRGTQYF.

The chain carries TRBV18 and TRBJ2-1; perhaps TRBD2 as D (5 bases). CDR1 KGHSH and CDR2 LQKENI come from the germline V gene. Trimming stripped 6 bases from V and 1 base from J, with 13 bases between. The CDR3 runs 15 residues. The DNA of the CDR3 is TGTGCCAGCTCCCCCAGAGGGAATTCCTACAATGAGCAGTTCTTC. This codes for CASSPRGNSYNEQFF. Looking up the rest from reference TRBV18 and TRBJ2-1 gives the full variable domain: NAGVMQNPRHLVRRRGQEARLRCSPMKGHSHVYWYRQLPEEGLKFMVYLQKENIIDESGMPKERFSAEFPKEGPSILRIQQVVRGDSAAYFCASSPRGNSYNEQFFGPGTRLTVL.

This chain uses TRBV5-1 with TRBJ1-2, with TRBD1 matching 8 bases. V was clipped by 2 bases and J by 8 bases; unmatched bases: 5. Germline V CDR1 and CDR2: SGHRS, YFSETQ. The CDR3 is 13 residues long. The CDR3 protein is CASSLTGQDGYTF. The CDR3 DNA reads TGCGCCAGCAGCTTAACGGGACAGGACGGCTACACCTTC.